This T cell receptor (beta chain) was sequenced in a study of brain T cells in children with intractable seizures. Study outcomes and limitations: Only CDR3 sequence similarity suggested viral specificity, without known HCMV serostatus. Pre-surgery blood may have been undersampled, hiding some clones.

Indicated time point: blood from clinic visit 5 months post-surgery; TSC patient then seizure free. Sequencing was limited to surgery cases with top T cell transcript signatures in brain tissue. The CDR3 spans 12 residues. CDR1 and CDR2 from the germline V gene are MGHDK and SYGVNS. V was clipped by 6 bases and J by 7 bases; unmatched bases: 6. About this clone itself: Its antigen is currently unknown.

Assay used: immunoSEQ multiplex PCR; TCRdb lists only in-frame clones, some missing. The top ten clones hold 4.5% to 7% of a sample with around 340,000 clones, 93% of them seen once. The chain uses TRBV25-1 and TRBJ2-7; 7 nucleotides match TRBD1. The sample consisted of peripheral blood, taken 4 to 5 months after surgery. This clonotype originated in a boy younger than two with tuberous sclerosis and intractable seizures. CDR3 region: CASRDRLGEQYF. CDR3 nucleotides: TGTGCCAGCAGGGACAGGCTGGGTGAGCAGTACTTC.